This entry lists 4 T cell receptor beta chains sequenced from one sample in a study of T cell repertoires in cytomegalovirus infection. MiXCR, applied by TCRdb to the reads, yields one record per CDR3 protein. The sample lists 750,000 to 900,000 distinct CDR3 sequences; just under 30% were seen once. Their antigens remain unidentified. The sample consisted of cultured CD8+ T cells from PBMCs, taken from culture after CMV antigen stimulation. The receptors come from a human donor in good health (CMV status not recorded). Some clones in this sample may be carry-over from other donors' samples.

This chain uses TRBV5-1 with TRBJ2-1, with 8 bases fitting TRBD2. Trimming removed 3 bases from V and 8 bases from J; junction bases left unmatched: 4. The germline CDR1 and CDR2 sequences are SGHRS and YFSETQ. This CDR3 region has 13 residues. CDR3 sequence reads: CASSYGTSYEQFF. In DNA form, the CDR3 reads TGCGCCAGCAGCTACGGGACTAGTTATGAGCAGTTCTTC.

This sequence joins TRBV6-1 and TRBJ2-7; D uncertain. The CDR3 loop spans 14 amino acids. The V gene lost 5 bases and the J gene lost 5 bases, with 16 bases spanning the gap. The germline CDR1 and CDR2 sequences are MNHNS and SASEGT. The CDR3 nucleotides read TGTGCCAGCAGTTTAAATAGGGAACGGGACGAGCAGTACGTC. Protein: CASSLNRERDEQYV.

This clonotype has only a few counts. The chain has TRBV25-1 and TRBJ1-2; D is ambiguous. The germline V and J ends were trimmed by 4 bases and 4 bases, with 10 bases remaining between them. This CDR3 contains 13 residues. Germline loops: CDR1 MGHDK, CDR2 SYGVNS. CDR3 amino acids: CASSVTAFYGYTF. CDR3 in DNA: TGTGCCAGCAGTGTAACCGCCTTCTATGGCTACACCTTC.

The chain is built from TRBV5-6 and TRBJ2-2, with 7 bases lining up with TRBD1. There are 16 residues in the CDR3. V was pared by 4 bases and J by 0 bases, with 6 bases of the junction left unmatched. Germline V gives CDR1 SGHDT, CDR2 YYEEEE. The CDR3 bases are TGTGCCAGCAGCCCAGGACAGGCCGCGAACACCGGGGAGCTGTTTTTT. This encodes CASSPGQAANTGELFF.